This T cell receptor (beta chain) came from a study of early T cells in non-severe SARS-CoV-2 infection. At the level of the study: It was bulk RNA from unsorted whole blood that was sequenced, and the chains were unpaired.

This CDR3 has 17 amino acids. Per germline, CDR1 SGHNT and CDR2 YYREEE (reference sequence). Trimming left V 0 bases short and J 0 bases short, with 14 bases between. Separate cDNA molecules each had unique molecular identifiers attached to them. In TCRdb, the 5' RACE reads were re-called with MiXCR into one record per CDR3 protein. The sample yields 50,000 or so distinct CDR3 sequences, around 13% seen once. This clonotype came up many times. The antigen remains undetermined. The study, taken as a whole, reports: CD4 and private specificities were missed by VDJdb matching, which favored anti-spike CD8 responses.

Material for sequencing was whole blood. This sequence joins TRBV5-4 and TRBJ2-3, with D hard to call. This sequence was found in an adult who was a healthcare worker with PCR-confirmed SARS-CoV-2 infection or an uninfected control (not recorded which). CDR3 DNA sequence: TGTGCCAGCAGCTTGGGGGGTCGGGCGGCTAGCACAGATACGCAGTATTTT. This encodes CASSLGGRAASTDTQYF.